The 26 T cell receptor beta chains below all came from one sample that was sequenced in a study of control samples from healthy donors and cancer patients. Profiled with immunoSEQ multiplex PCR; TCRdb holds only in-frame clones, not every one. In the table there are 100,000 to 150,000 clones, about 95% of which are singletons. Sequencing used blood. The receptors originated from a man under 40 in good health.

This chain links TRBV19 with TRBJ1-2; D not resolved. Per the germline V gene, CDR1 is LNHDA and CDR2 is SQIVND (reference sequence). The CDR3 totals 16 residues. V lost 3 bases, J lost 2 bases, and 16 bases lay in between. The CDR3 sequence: CASSIWEDQANYGYTF. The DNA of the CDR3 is TGTGCCAGTAGTATTTGGGAGGATCAGGCCAACTATGGCTACACCTTC.

The CDR3 protein is CASSMGRAVGYTF. In DNA, the CDR3 is TGTGCCAGTAGTATGGGCAGGGCGGTCGGCTACACCTTC. V is TRBV19 and J is TRBJ1-2, with D perhaps matching TRBD1 (5 bases). Trimming took off 3 bases at V and 8 bases at J, with 13 bases between the two ends. Germline lookup yields CDR1 LNHDA and CDR2 SQIVND (reference sequence). CDR3 size: 13 residues.

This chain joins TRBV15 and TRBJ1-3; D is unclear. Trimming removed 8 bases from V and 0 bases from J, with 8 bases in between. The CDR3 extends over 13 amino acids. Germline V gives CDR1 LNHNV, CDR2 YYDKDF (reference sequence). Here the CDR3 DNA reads TGTGCCACCCGCATGGACTCTGGAAACACCATATATTTT. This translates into CATRMDSGNTIYF.

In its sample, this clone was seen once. CDR3 DNA sequence: TGTGCCAGCAGTTTTATCGGAGGCCAGTTTGGCTACACCTTC. It yields the protein CASSFIGGQFGYTF. The chain couples TRBV27 to TRBJ1-2; no reliable D call. The CDR3 spans 14 residues. V was pared by 3 bases and J by 7 bases, with 15 bases between. CDR1 and CDR2 from the germline V gene are MNHEY and SMNVEV (reference sequence).

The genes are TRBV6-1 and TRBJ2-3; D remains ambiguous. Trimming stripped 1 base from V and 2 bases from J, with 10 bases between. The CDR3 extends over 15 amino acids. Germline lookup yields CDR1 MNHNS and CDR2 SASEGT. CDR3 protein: CASSEGSEITDTQYF. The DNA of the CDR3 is TGTGCCAGCAGTGAAGGTTCAGAGATCACAGATACGCAGTATTTT.

The chain's CDR3 is CASSLGGRATDTQYF. CDR3 DNA sequence: TGTGCCAGCAGCTTGGGGGGTAGGGCCACAGATACGCAGTATTTT. The chain recombines TRBV7-9 with TRBJ2-3, with D perhaps TRBD2 (6 bases). This CDR3 is 15 amino acids long. In germline, CDR1 is SEHNR, CDR2 FQNEAQ (reference sequence). With 3 bases removed from V and 2 bases from J, the gap between germline ends came to 12 bases.

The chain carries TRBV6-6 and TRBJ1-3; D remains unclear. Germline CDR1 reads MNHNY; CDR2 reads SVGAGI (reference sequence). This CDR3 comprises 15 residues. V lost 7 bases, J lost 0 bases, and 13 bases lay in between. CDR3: CASITDRNSGNTIYF. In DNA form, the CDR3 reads TGTGCCAGCATTACTGACCGTAACTCTGGAAACACCATATATTTT.

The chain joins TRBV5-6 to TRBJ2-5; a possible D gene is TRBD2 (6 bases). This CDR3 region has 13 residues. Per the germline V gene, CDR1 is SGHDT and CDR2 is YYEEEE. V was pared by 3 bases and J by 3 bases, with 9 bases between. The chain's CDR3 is CASSWGGEETQYF. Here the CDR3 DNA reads TGTGCCAGCAGCTGGGGCGGGGAAGAGACCCAGTACTTC.

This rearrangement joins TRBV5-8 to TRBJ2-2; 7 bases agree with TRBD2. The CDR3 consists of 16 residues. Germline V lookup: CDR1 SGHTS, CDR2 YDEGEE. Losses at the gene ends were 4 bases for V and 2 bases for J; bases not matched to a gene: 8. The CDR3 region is CASSPLGGANTGELFF. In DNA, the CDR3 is TGTGCCAGCAGCCCCCTGGGAGGGGCCAACACCGGGGAGCTGTTTTTT. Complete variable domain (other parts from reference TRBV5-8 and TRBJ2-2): EAGVTQSPTHLIKTRGQQATLRCSPISGHTSVYWYQQALGLGLQFLLWYDEGEERNRGNFPPRFSGRQFPNYSSELNVNALELEDSALYLCASSPLGGANTGELFFGEGSRLTVL.

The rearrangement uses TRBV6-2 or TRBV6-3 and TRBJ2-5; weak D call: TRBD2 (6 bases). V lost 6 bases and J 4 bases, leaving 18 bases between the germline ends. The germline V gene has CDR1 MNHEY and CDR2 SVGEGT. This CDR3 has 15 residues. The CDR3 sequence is CASSPGPGGRETQYF. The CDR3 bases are TGTGCCAGCAGCCCCGGACCCGGAGGGCGAGAGACCCAGTACTTC.

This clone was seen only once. CDR3 region: CASTNPDRTGGRRTEAFF. The CDR3 nucleotides are TGTGCCAGCACCAATCCAGATCGGACAGGGGGCAGGAGGACTGAAGCTTTCTTT. The chain couples TRBV7-2 to TRBJ1-1; 11 bases line up with TRBD1. The ends lost 7 bases at V and 5 bases at J; junction bases unmatched: 18. Per the germline V gene, CDR1 is SGHTA and CDR2 is FQGNSA. The CDR3 length is 18 residues. The full variable domain, in which reference TRBV7-2 and TRBJ1-1 provide the parts outside the CDR3, is GAGVSQSPSNKVTEKGKDVELRCDPISGHTALYWYRQSLGQGLEFLIYFQGNSAPDKSGLPSDRFSAERTGGSVSTLTIQRTQQEDSAVYLCASTNPDRTGGRRTEAFFGQGTRLTVV.

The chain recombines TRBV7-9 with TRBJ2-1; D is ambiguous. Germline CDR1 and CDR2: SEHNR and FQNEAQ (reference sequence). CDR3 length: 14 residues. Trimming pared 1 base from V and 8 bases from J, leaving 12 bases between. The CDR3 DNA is TGTGCCAGCAGCTTAGGGGTGTCAGAAGATGAGCAGTTCTTC. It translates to CASSLGVSEDEQFF.

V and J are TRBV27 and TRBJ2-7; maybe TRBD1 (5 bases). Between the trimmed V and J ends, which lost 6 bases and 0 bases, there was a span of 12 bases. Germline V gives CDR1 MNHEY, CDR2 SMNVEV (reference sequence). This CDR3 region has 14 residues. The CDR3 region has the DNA TGTGCCAGCAGGCCTGACAGTAGCTCCTACGAGCAGTACTTC. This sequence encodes CASRPDSSSYEQYF.

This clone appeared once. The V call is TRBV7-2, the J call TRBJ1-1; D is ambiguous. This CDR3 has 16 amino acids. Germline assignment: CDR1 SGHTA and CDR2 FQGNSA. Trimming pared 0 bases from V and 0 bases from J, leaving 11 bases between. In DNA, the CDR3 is TGTGCCAGCAGCTTAGCAGTTCTTAGGATGAACACTGAAGCTTTCTTT. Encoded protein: CASSLAVLRMNTEAFF.

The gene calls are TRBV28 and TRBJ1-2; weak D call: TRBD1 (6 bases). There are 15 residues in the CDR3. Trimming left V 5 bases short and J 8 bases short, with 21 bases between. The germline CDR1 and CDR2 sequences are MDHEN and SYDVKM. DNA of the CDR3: TGTGCCAGCAGTCCTACCCTACAGGGTACGGAGGGCTACACCTTC. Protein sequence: CASSPTLQGTEGYTF.

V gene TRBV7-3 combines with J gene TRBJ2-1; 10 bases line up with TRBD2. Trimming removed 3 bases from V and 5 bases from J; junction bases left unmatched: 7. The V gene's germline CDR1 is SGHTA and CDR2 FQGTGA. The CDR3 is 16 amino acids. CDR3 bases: TGTGCCAGCAGCTTGGCCGGGACTAGCGTGGACAATGAGCAGTTCTTC. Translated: CASSLAGTSVDNEQFF.

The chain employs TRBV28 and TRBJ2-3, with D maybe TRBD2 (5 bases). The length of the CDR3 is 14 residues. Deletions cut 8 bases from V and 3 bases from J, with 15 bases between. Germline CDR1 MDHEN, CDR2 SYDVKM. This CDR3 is CASVPGSYTDTQYF. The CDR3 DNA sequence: TGTGCCAGCGTCCCGGGGTCTTATACAGATACGCAGTATTTT.

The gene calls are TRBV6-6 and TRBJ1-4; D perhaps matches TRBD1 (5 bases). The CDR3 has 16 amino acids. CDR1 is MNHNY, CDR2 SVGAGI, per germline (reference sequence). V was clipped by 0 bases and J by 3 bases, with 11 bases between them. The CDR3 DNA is TGTGCCAGCAGTTACTCATCCGACAGCCCTAATGAAAAACTGTTTTTT. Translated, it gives CASSYSSDSPNEKLFF.

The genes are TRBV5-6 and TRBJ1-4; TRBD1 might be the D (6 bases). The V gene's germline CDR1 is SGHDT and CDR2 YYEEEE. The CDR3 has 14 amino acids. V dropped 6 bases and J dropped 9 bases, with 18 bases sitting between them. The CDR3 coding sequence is TGTGCCAGCACCCTGGGAACAGGGAGGCAAAAACTGTTTTTT. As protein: CASTLGTGRQKLFF.

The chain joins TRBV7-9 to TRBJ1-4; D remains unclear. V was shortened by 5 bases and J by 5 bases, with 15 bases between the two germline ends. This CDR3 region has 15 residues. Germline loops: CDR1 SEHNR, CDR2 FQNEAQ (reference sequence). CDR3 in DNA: TGTGCCAGCAGCCCCCTGACTTCGGGGAATGAAAAACTGTTTTTT. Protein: CASSPLTSGNEKLFF.

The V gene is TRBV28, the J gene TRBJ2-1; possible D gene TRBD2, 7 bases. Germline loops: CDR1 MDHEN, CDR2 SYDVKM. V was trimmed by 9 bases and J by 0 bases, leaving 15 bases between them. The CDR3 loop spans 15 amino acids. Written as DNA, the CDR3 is TGTGCCAGTACGACGGGGGGCCGCTCCTACAATGAGCAGTTCTTC. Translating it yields CASTTGGRSYNEQFF.

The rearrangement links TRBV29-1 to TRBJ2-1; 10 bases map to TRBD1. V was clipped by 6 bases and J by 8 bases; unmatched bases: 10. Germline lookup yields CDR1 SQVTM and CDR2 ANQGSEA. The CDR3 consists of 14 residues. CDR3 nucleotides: TGCAGCGTGGTTGACAGGGGGCTGTTCGATGAGCAGTTCTTC. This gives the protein CSVVDRGLFDEQFF.

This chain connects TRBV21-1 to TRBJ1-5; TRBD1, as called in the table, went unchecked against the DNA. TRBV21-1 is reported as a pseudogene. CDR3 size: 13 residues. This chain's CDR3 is CASSKLSPQPQHF. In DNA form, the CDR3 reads TGTGCCAGCAGCAAACTCAGTCCTCAGCCCCAGCATTTT.

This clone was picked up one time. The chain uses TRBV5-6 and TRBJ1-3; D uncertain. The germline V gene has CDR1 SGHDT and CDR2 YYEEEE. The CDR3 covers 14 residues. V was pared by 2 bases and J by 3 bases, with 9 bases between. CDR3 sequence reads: CASSFVGFGNTIYF. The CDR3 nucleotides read TGTGCCAGCAGCTTTGTAGGTTTTGGAAACACCATATATTTT.

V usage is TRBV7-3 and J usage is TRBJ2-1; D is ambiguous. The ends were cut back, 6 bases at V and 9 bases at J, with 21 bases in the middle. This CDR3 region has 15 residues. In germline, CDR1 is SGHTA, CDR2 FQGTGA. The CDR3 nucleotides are TGTGCCAGCAGGGTTGATCGAGGCAGACGTAGTGAGCAGTTCTTC. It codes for CASRVDRGRRSEQFF.

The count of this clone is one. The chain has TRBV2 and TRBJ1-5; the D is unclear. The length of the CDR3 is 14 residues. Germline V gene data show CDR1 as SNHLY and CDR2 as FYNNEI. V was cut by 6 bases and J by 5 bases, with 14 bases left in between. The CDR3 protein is CASRERVSYQPQHF. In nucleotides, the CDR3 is TGTGCCAGCAGGGAGCGGGTTTCATATCAGCCCCAGCATTTT.